This entry features one T cell receptor (beta chain) sequence. Study processing details: Scientists estimated how many nucleated cells there were by amplifying reference gene primers. TCRdb's table, derived via immunoSEQ multiplex PCR, lists solely in-frame clones and lacks some. V, J and clone size were drawn from that table, and D and trimming were deduced from the DNA. The table shows 130,000 or so clones, with roughly four fifths occurring only once. The data were taken from a study of blood T cell repertoires in COVID-19. Study summary: Acute-phase and convalescent COVID-19 samples originated in the United States, Italy and Spain. PBMCs, B-cell-depleted T cells, or T cells provided the cDNA or gDNA that made up the material.

Germline V lookup: CDR1 KGHSH, CDR2 LQKENI. V gave up 5 bases and J gave up 5 bases; unmatched junction bases: 7. The CDR3 is 14 residues long. The chain links TRBV18 to TRBJ2-7; 9 bases match TRBD1. The specimen was peripheral blood. The sequence was collected from a woman of 80 years or more with acute or convalescent COVID-19. In DNA form, the CDR3 reads TGTGCCAGCTCAGTACGGGACAGGGAAAACGAGCAGTACTTC. It yields the protein CASSVRDRENEQYF.